This TCR beta chain derives from a study of beta chain features in type 1 diabetes. Points from the study as a whole: Overrepresentation of cells with high TCR expression could result from cDNA sequencing.

On this clone itself: Its antigen remains unidentified.

Every bit of the isolated RNA underwent reverse transcription, so sequencing read expressed TCRB transcripts. This table comes from immunoSEQ multiplex PCR, and its TCRdb copy is limited to in-frame clones, with some not included. The sample includes 90,000 to 110,000 clones, about two fifths of them seen just once. Donors contributed one heparinised blood draw apiece, averaging about 120 mL. The origin of this receptor is a woman aged 18-29 years in good health. Sequencing used stem cell memory CD4+ T cells from blood.

The CDR3 is CASRRGGGAYEQYF. The CDR3 bases are TGTGCCAGCAGAAGGGGCGGCGGAGCCTACGAGCAGTACTTC. This chain links TRBV28 with TRBJ2-7, with TRBD1 as a possible D gene (5 bases). The CDR3 spans 14 residues. Trimming cost V 6 bases and J 2 bases, with 14 bases left between them. Germline CDR1 reads MDHEN; CDR2 reads SYDVKM.